The following is a TCR beta chain sequence with its context. This sample stems from a study of blood T cell repertoires in COVID-19. Clones were read by immunoSEQ multiplex PCR, and TCRdb kept only the in-frame ones, dropping some. The table records about 270,000 clones, around 86% of them present only once. Cohort assignment relied on participant-reported clinical history. The clonotype was recovered from a woman aged 18 to 35 who had recovered from COVID-19. The sequenced sample consisted of PBMCs or T cells enriched from blood (not recorded which).

CDR3 bases: TGTGCCAGCAGCAAGGACAGCAGCTCCTACGAGCAGTACTTC. Amino acids: CASSKDSSSYEQYF. The chain is built from TRBV21-1 and TRBJ2-7; TRBD1 is the table's D call and was not checked against the DNA. TRBV21-1 is recorded as a pseudogene. The CDR3 runs 14 residues.